This record looks at one TCR beta chain sequence and its context. Antigen unknown. This CDR3 spans 13 amino acids. Germline V CDR1 and CDR2: SQVTM, ANQGSEA. V gave up 4 bases and J gave up 2 bases; unmatched junction bases: 2. These data come from a study of Graves' ophthalmopathy and Graves' hyperthyroidism. RNA transcripts provided the template for amplifying TCR beta CDR3 regions. After a first-round RT-PCR with HTBI primers, a second-round multiplex PCR was run. One entry per CDR3 protein results from TCRdb running MiXCR on the multiplex PCR reads. Among around 1.1 million distinct CDR3 sequences, about 38% were seen once, and the ten largest hold over 8.5%. Findings and limits, study-wide: Forecasting of ophthalmopathy progression by the model achieved less than 71% sensitivity and 72.22% specificity.

The chain has TRBV29-1 and TRBJ2-5; 9 bases map to TRBD2. The clonotype comes from an adult man with Graves' hyperthyroidism. Input material: peripheral blood or thyroid tissue (not recorded which). The CDR3 region has the DNA TGCAGCGTTGGGCTAGCGGGGCAAGAGACCCAGTACTTC. Its protein product is CSVGLAGQETQYF.